The subject of this entry is one TCR beta chain. CDR3 size: 12 residues. Germline V CDR1 and CDR2: MDHEN, SYDVKM. Trimming pared 10 bases from V and 6 bases from J, leaving 15 bases between. The data derive from a study of shared clonotypes between healthy human individuals. Evenly divided among several immunoSEQ plates was the genomic DNA of each subset. The assay was immunoSEQ multiplex PCR, and TCRdb's table has in-frame clones only and misses some. The sample includes 2.3 million or so clones, 90% to 95% of them seen just once. All participating donors were Caucasian adults from Nashville, Tennessee.

The clonotype originates from a young man in good health. Some clones in this sample may be carry-over from other donors' samples. The J gene is TRBJ1-2, the V gene TRBV28, with D maybe TRBD1 (6 bases). The source material was naive CD4+ T cells from PBMCs. As to subset: CD45RA+ positively selected. DNA of the CDR3: TGTGCCACCACCCCACAGGGCCATGGCTACACCTTC. Translated, it gives CATTPQGHGYTF.